This TCR beta chain was captured in a study of long-term antiretroviral therapy in people with HIV. Study-wide results and caveats: CDR3 length ranges were narrower in HIV repertoires than in controls. Repertoire composition at all time points was dominated by clones that had expanded before ART.

It was version v3.0 of the immunoSEQ assay that was run at survey level. Sequencing set out to capture roughly 40,000-55,000 T-cell genomes per sample. Repertoires were generated with immunoSEQ multiplex PCR, while TCRdb's copy carries only in-frame clones and drops some. Among more than 25,000 clones listed, 93% were seen once. Germline CDR1 is GTSNPN and CDR2 is SVGIG (reference sequence). V was trimmed by 4 bases and J by 0 bases, leaving 11 bases between them. The CDR3 is 14 amino acids. With respect to this clone: Its antigen is as yet unknown.

Treatment locations for all participants with HIV were in the United States. This TCR was sampled from a woman between 40 and 55 years old with HIV. The chain employs TRBV30 and TRBJ2-3, with D possibly matching TRBD2 (6 bases). The sequenced sample was unsorted PBMCs, obtained almost 6.7 years after starting antiretroviral therapy. The CDR3 nucleotides are TGTGCCTGGAAAAGGGGAGGAAGCACAGATACGCAGTATTTT. Encoded protein: CAWKRGGSTDTQYF.